The 14 T cell receptor beta chains reported below all come from one sample, sequenced in a study of graft-versus-host responses after intestinal transplantation (dated by TCRdb to the early 2020s). The library was produced with the immunoSEQ multiplex PCR assay. TCRdb obtained this table from immuneACCESS and retained in-frame rearrangements with V and J assigned. These tables miss some clones; where compared with another copy, unresolved V genes account for less than half of the shortfall, and the remainder is unexplained. This sample is represented by about 5,100 clones; just over 70% of them were singletons. The ten largest clones add up to 35% to 40% of the sample. The starting material was PBMCs, obtained roughly 47 weeks after intestinal transplant. Every receptor here comes from a human patient who received an intestinal transplant, so some T cells may come from the graft donor.

The chain has TRBV7-9 and TRBJ2-2, with no clear D. Germline-derived CDR1 and CDR2 are SEHNR and FQNEAQ (reference sequence). This CDR3 is built from 12 residues. V gave up 5 bases and J gave up 3 bases, with 4 bases separating them. The CDR3 loop reads CASSLDTGELFF. The CDR3 nucleotides read TGTGCCAGCAGCCTGGACACCGGGGAGCTGTTTTTT. Together with reference TRBV7-9 and TRBJ2-2, the CDR3 gives the full variable domain: DTGVSQNPRHKITKRGQNVTFRCDPISEHNRLYWYRQTLGQGPEFLTYFQNEAQLEKSRLLSDRFSAERPKGSFSTLEIQRTEQGDSAMYLCASSLDTGELFFGEGSRLTVL.

The chain couples TRBV6-4 to TRBJ2-2, with TRBD2 as a possible D gene (6 bases). V lost 0 bases to trimming and J lost 1 base, with 6 bases between them. Looked up from germline, CDR1 is MRHNA and CDR2 is SNTAGT. The CDR3 sequence is 15 residues long. The CDR3 DNA follows: TGTGCCAGCAGTGACTCTAGCGGGAACACCGGGGAGCTGTTTTTT. It translates to CASSDSSGNTGELFF.

The chain links TRBV10-3 to TRBJ2-1; D might be TRBD1 or TRBD2, each matching 5 bases. This CDR3 region has 13 residues. V was clipped by 11 bases and J by 5 bases, with 16 bases between them. Germline lookup yields CDR1 ENHRY and CDR2 SYGVKD. CDR3 loop: CAVSGTRNNEQFF. In DNA, the CDR3 is TGTGCCGTTTCCGGGACCCGGAACAATGAGCAGTTCTTC.

The chain uses TRBV18 and TRBJ2-2, with no clear D. Trimming took off 2 bases at V and 0 bases at J, with 7 bases between the two ends. From germline, CDR1 is KGHSH and CDR2 LQKENI. The CDR3 loop spans 15 amino acids. CDR3 protein: CASSPVITNTGELFF. The CDR3 DNA sequence: TGTGCCAGCTCACCAGTGATTACGAACACCGGGGAGCTGTTTTTT. Together with reference TRBV18 and TRBJ2-2, the CDR3 gives the full variable domain: NAGVMQNPRHLVRRRGQEARLRCSPMKGHSHVYWYRQLPEEGLKFMVYLQKENIIDESGMPKERFSAEFPKEGPSILRIQQVVRGDSAAYFCASSPVITNTGELFFGEGSRLTVL.

V is TRBV2 and J is TRBJ2-1; TRBD2 aligns across 9 bases. The CDR3 is 15 residues long. V was pared by 3 bases and J by 4 bases, with 4 bases of the junction left unmatched. CDR1 is SNHLY and CDR2 is FYNNEI in the germline V gene. This CDR3 is CASSETSGYYNEQFF. The CDR3 nucleotides are TGTGCCAGCAGTGAGACTAGCGGATATTACAATGAGCAGTTCTTC.

V usage is TRBV6-5 and J usage is TRBJ2-5, with 11 bases identical to TRBD2. The germline V gene has CDR1 MNHEY and CDR2 SVGAGI. V trimming: 5 bases; J trimming: 5 bases; junction bases outside the gene matches: 7. This CDR3 region has 15 residues. CDR3 sequence reads: CASSRLAGGPETQYF. Here the CDR3 DNA reads TGTGCCAGCAGTCGTTTAGCGGGGGGGCCGGAGACCCAGTACTTC.

This clone was recorded only once. The V gene is TRBV6-5, the J gene TRBJ1-1; TRBD1 aligns across 7 bases. V was pared by 8 bases and J by 1 base, with 7 bases of the junction left unmatched. CDR1 and CDR2 (germline): MNHEY, SVGAGI. The CDR3 has 14 amino acids. The CDR3 loop is CASLSNRGNTEAFF. The CDR3, as DNA: TGTGCCAGCCTTTCGAACAGGGGGAACACTGAAGCTTTCTTT.

The V gene is TRBV12-1, the J gene TRBJ2-2. TRBV12-1 is described as a pseudogene. The CDR3 totals 11 residues. The CDR3 is CASGDTGELFF. Here the CDR3 DNA reads TGTGCCAGCGGGGACACCGGGGAGCTGTTTTTT.

This clone was seen only once. This sequence joins TRBV19 and TRBJ1-2; a weak D match, TRBD1 (6 bases). Trimming left V 8 bases short and J 4 bases short, with 29 bases between. Germline assignment: CDR1 LNHDA and CDR2 SQIVND (reference sequence). The length of the CDR3 is 18 residues. CDR3 in DNA: TGTGCCAGTCAAAGGACAAGAGGCCAGGGGATAAGTCTCTATGGCTACACCTTC. It specifies CASQRTRGQGISLYGYTF.

This clone was counted only a few times. The chain has TRBV4-3 and TRBJ2-2; D is ambiguous. From germline, CDR1 is LGHNA and CDR2 YSLEER. Trimming stripped 4 bases from V and 8 bases from J, with 14 bases between. CDR3 length: 14 residues. CDR3 residues: CASSLKLEPGELFF. The CDR3 bases are TGCGCCAGCAGCCTGAAACTCGAACCGGGGGAGCTGTTTTTT.

Points on this clone: One end of the junction does not line up with germline, which may come from a read error. This chain uses TRBV11-2 with TRBJ2-7; 7 bases match TRBD2. From germline, CDR1 is SGHAT and CDR2 FQNNGV. The CDR3 extends over 14 amino acids. CDR3 amino acids: CVSSGSLAAYEQYF. CDR3 sequence (DNA): TGTGTCAGCAGCGGTAGCCTAGCGGCCTACGAGCAGTACTTC.

DNA of the CDR3: TGTGCCTGGAGTGTACGGGTCGGGGGGGGACTGCCAAATTCACCCCTCCACTTT. Amino acids: CAWSVRVGGGLPNSPLHF. The V gene is TRBV30, the J gene TRBJ1-6, with a weak D call TRBD1 (5 bases). The germline gives CDR1 GTSNPN, CDR2 SVGIG (reference sequence). Trimming left V 0 bases short and J 7 bases short, with 22 bases between. The CDR3 contains 18 residues.

This clone came up once. V gene TRBV13 combines with J gene TRBJ2-1; tentatively, D is TRBD2 (5 bases). Trimming stripped 8 bases from V and 2 bases from J, with 13 bases between. Germline V lookup: CDR1 PRHDT, CDR2 FYEKMQ (reference sequence). This CDR3 has 14 residues. CDR3 protein: CASSPGVTYNEQFF. CDR3 coding DNA: TGTGCCAGCTCGCCCGGGGTTACCTACAATGAGCAGTTCTTC.

V and J are TRBV29-1 and TRBJ2-6; D tentatively fits TRBD1 or TRBD2 (6 bases each). Germline lookup yields CDR1 SQVTM and CDR2 ANQGSEA. This CDR3 region has 17 residues. V lost 1 base and J 0 bases, leaving 13 bases between the germline ends. The DNA for the CDR3 is TGCAGCGTTGAAGTGGGGGGCAGTTTCTCTGGGGCCAACGTCCTGACTTTC. Its protein is CSVEVGGSFSGANVLTF.